Shown below are 7 T cell receptor beta chains from a single sample sequenced in a study of early stage breast cancer tumors. Measured with immunoSEQ multiplex PCR; TCRdb has only the in-frame clones, and not every one. The sample consists of around 41,000 clones, about 73% of them appearing once. Material: blood. The source of these receptors is a person aged 45 to 60 with breast cancer.

The genes are TRBV6-5 and TRBJ2-2, with D possibly matching TRBD1 (5 bases). Germline lookup yields CDR1 MNHEY and CDR2 SVGAGI. Trimming pared 5 bases from V and 5 bases from J, leaving 9 bases between. The length of the CDR3 is 13 residues. CDR3 in DNA: TGTGCCAGCAGTGCAGGGCCTACCGGGGAGCTGTTTTTT. Translating it yields CASSAGPTGELFF.

The J gene is TRBJ2-2, the V gene TRBV7-2; no firm D call. CDR3 length: 13 residues. CDR1 and CDR2 from the germline V gene are SGHTA and FQGNSA. Trimming removed 5 bases at V and 4 bases at J, with 8 bases between. For the CDR3, the DNA is TGTGCCAGCAGCCAACTTACCACCGGGGAGCTGTTTTTT. This encodes CASSQLTTGELFF.

The V gene is TRBV2, the J gene TRBJ2-3, with TRBD1 matching 8 bases. This CDR3 comprises 13 residues. V gave up 4 bases and J gave up 6 bases; unmatched junction bases: 3. The germline V gene encodes CDR1 SNHLY and CDR2 FYNNEI. CDR3 region: CASSVGQGDTQYF. CDR3 DNA sequence: TGTGCCAGCAGTGTTGGACAGGGCGATACGCAGTATTTT.

The V and J genes are TRBV7-2 and TRBJ2-3, with TRBD2 matching over 12 bases. Germline V gene lookup returns CDR1 SGHTA and CDR2 FQGNSA. This CDR3 region has 17 residues. The ends lost 2 bases at V and 6 bases at J; junction bases unmatched: 9. The CDR3 is CASSLQIGLAGKDTQYF. The CDR3 nucleotides read TGTGCCAGCAGCTTACAGATAGGACTAGCGGGGAAGGATACGCAGTATTTT. The full variable domain, completed using reference TRBV7-2 and TRBJ2-3, is GAGVSQSPSNKVTEKGKDVELRCDPISGHTALYWYRQSLGQGLEFLIYFQGNSAPDKSGLPSDRFSAERTGGSVSTLTIQRTQQEDSAVYLCASSLQIGLAGKDTQYFGPGTRLTVL.

The V call is TRBV19, the J call TRBJ2-7; 11 bases are a match to TRBD2. Germline values: CDR1 LNHDA, CDR2 SQIVND (reference sequence). With V trimmed by 1 base and J by 3 bases, 2 bases remained unmatched. This CDR3 has 15 amino acids. CDR3 in amino acids: CASSIGGLAVYEQYF. The CDR3 bases are TGTGCCAGTAGTATAGGGGGACTAGCGGTCTACGAGCAGTACTTC. Based on the CDR3 plus reference TRBV19 and TRBJ2-7, the full variable domain is DGGITQSPKYLFRKEGQNVTLSCEQNLNHDAMYWYRQDPGQGLRLIYYSQIVNDFQKGDIAEGYSVSREKKESFPLTVTSAQKNPTAFYLCASSIGGLAVYEQYFGPGTRLTVT.

This clone was observed a handful of times. The gene calls are TRBV5-6 and TRBJ2-3; tentative D call: TRBD1 (5 bases). Germline V gives CDR1 SGHDT, CDR2 YYEEEE. The CDR3 extends over 13 amino acids. Trimming removed 7 bases from V and 2 bases from J, with 11 bases in between. This CDR3 is CASGAEITDTQYF. The DNA of the CDR3 is TGTGCCAGCGGGGCGGAGATCACAGATACGCAGTATTTT. Complete variable domain (other parts from reference TRBV5-6 and TRBJ2-3): DAGVTQSPTHLIKTRGQQVTLRCSPKSGHDTVSWYQQALGQGPQFIFQYYEEEERQRGNFPDRFSGHQFPNYSSELNVNALLLGDSALYLCASGAEITDTQYFGPGTRLTVL.

The rearrangement joins TRBV5-5 to TRBJ1-1, with unresolved D. Germline values: CDR1 SGHKS, CDR2 YYEKEE (reference sequence). Between the trimmed V and J ends, which lost 4 bases and 6 bases, there was a span of 13 bases. The CDR3 is 13 amino acids. CDR3 sequence: CASSPPDAAEAFF. In nucleotides, the CDR3 is TGTGCCAGCAGCCCCCCCGATGCGGCTGAAGCTTTCTTT.